Below, 19 T cell receptor beta chains from the same sample are listed, as sequenced in a study of T cell repertoires in cytomegalovirus infection. TCRdb used MiXCR to reprocess the reads, holding one entry per CDR3 protein. The sample includes about 530,000 distinct CDR3 sequences, about a quarter seen only once; the top ten take 13%. Sequenced input: PBMCs. These receptors came from a human donor in good health (CMV status not recorded). Some clones in this sample may be carry-over from other donors' samples.

This clonotype turned up a few times. The rearrangement uses TRBV5-1 and TRBJ1-3; possible D gene TRBD1, 6 bases. Germline V CDR1 and CDR2: SGHRS, YFSETQ. Trimming cost V 4 bases and J 3 bases, with 17 bases left between them. This CDR3 region has 16 residues. Here the CDR3 DNA reads TGCGCCAGCAGCCTCACTATTCAGGGGAGTGGAAACACCATATATTTT. This translates into CASSLTIQGSGNTIYF.

The rearrangement links TRBV7-2 to TRBJ2-7, with D hard to call. The CDR3 sequence is 11 residues long. CDR1 and CDR2 from the germline V gene are SGHTA and FQGNSA. The V end lost 9 bases, the J end lost 2 bases, and 8 bases lay between the germline ends. The CDR3 region is CASGIAYEQYF. CDR3 nucleotide sequence: TGTGCCAGTGGGATAGCCTACGAGCAGTACTTC.

This clonotype was observed a handful of times. The chain is built from TRBV20-1 and TRBJ2-3, with TRBD1 as a possible D gene (7 bases). From germline, CDR1 is DFQATT and CDR2 SNEGSKA (reference sequence). The CDR3 consists of 17 residues. V dropped 3 bases and J dropped 1 base, with 20 bases sitting between them. The CDR3 nucleotides are TGCAGTGCTAGGATGTCAGGGGGGATAGCGGGCACAGATACGCAGTATTTT. It translates to CSARMSGGIAGTDTQYF.

This clonotype was counted a few times. The V and J genes are TRBV7-2 and TRBJ2-1; D not resolved. CDR1 and CDR2 (germline): SGHTA, FQGNSA. The CDR3 consists of 15 residues. The germline V and J ends were trimmed by 2 bases and 0 bases, with 8 bases remaining between them. CDR3 loop: CASSLLWGSYNEQFF. DNA of the CDR3: TGTGCCAGCAGCTTATTATGGGGCTCCTACAATGAGCAGTTCTTC.

This clonotype was recorded a few times. The chain joins TRBV7-9 to TRBJ2-1, with D tentatively TRBD2 (6 bases). Trimming cost V 5 bases and J 0 bases, with 17 bases left between them. This CDR3 has 17 residues. From germline, CDR1 is SEHNR and CDR2 FQNEAQ (reference sequence). CDR3 residues: CASSPTGSGYSYNEQFF. As DNA, the CDR3 is TGTGCCAGCAGCCCGACCGGGAGTGGTTACTCCTACAATGAGCAGTTCTTC.

The V gene is TRBV28, the J gene TRBJ1-6; 7 nucleotides match TRBD1. CDR1 is MDHEN and CDR2 is SYDVKM in the germline V gene. Trimming cost V 4 bases and J 7 bases; bases outside gene matches: 7. The CDR3 contains 15 residues. CDR3 coding DNA: TGTGCCAGCAGTTACAGGGGCATAAGGAATTCACCCCTCCACTTT. Amino acids: CASSYRGIRNSPLHF.

This clonotype was counted many times. The CDR3 coding sequence is TGTGCCAGCAGCTTAGGACTAGCGGGATCCTACGAGCAGTACGTC. Translated, it gives CASSLGLAGSYEQYV. The chain has TRBV7-2 and TRBJ2-7; TRBD2 aligns across 11 bases. Looked up from germline, CDR1 is SGHTA and CDR2 is FQGNSA. The CDR3 sequence is 15 residues long. J gave up 1 base and V 1 base, and 0 bases lay outside the gene matches.

This chain uses TRBV11-2 with TRBJ1-4; possible D gene TRBD1, 5 bases. The CDR3 is 14 residues long. Trimming left V 4 bases short and J 6 bases short, with 12 bases between. The V gene's germline CDR1 is SGHAT and CDR2 FQNNGV. This CDR3 is CASSSRADDEKLFF. The CDR3 DNA follows: TGTGCCAGCAGCTCCAGGGCAGACGATGAAAAACTGTTTTTT.

The genes are TRBV10-3 and TRBJ2-7; TRBD1 aligns across 12 bases. This CDR3 comprises 16 residues. V lost 0 bases to trimming and J lost 5 bases; unmatched junction nucleotides: 5. CDR1 is ENHRY and CDR2 is SYGVKD in the germline V gene. The CDR3 DNA sequence: TGTGCCATCAGTGAGTCGAGGGGACAGGGGGCCCACGAGCAGTACTTC. It is translated as CAISESRGQGAHEQYF.

Only a few counts were recorded for this clonotype. This chain uses TRBV28 with TRBJ2-3; TRBD2 aligns across 9 bases. The CDR3 contains 16 residues. Germline V gives CDR1 MDHEN, CDR2 SYDVKM. J gave up 4 bases and V 6 bases, and 11 bases lay outside the gene matches. This CDR3 reads CASSSSGAGGADTQYF. In DNA, the CDR3 is TGTGCCAGCAGCTCCTCGGGGGCGGGAGGGGCAGATACGCAGTATTTT.

This clonotype was seen at least ten times. V gene TRBV4-1 combines with J gene TRBJ1-1; D is perhaps TRBD1 (5 bases). There are 15 residues in the CDR3. Trimming removed 1 base from V and 11 bases from J, with 20 bases in between. Germline V lookup: CDR1 MGHRA, CDR2 YSYEKL. CDR3 protein: CASSQAGGVPPQAFF. The CDR3 DNA is TGCGCCAGCAGCCAAGCGGGGGGGGTACCCCCTCAGGCTTTCTTT.

V is TRBV15 and J is TRBJ2-2, with no clear D. V dropped 1 base and J dropped 5 bases, with 8 bases sitting between them. Germline V gene data show CDR1 as LNHNV and CDR2 as YYDKDF (reference sequence). The CDR3 loop spans 14 amino acids. The CDR3 reads CATSRGLMTGELFF. Here the CDR3 DNA reads TGTGCCACCAGCAGAGGACTGATGACCGGGGAGCTGTTTTTT. The entire variable domain, with the rest obtained from reference TRBV15 and TRBJ2-2, is as follows: DAMVIQNPRYQVTQFGKPVTLSCSQTLNHNVMYWYQQKSSQAPKLLFHYYDKDFNNEADTPDNFQSRRPNTSFCFLDIRSPGLGDTAMYLCATSRGLMTGELFFGEGSRLTVL.

In this sample, this clonotype turned up many times. The chain is built from TRBV7-6 and TRBJ2-1, with 13 positions matching TRBD2. Germline CDR1 reads SGHVS; CDR2 reads FNYEAQ. V shed 5 bases and J 4 bases; nucleotides not matched to a gene: 11. The CDR3 spans 18 residues. Here the CDR3 DNA reads TGTGCCAGCAGCCTTTTCGGCGGGACTAGCGGGACATACAATGAGCAGTTCTTC. This gives the protein CASSLFGGTSGTYNEQFF.

The J gene is TRBJ2-7, the V gene TRBV6-2 or TRBV6-3, with TRBD2 matching 10 bases. This CDR3 has 19 amino acids. J lost 3 bases, V lost 2 bases, and 16 bases had no gene match. Germline values: CDR1 MNHEY, CDR2 SVGEGT. The CDR3 loop is CASSYPLGLAGVTYYEQYF. DNA for the CDR3: TGTGCCAGCAGTTACCCTCTCGGGCTAGCGGGAGTAACCTACTACGAGCAGTACTTC.

The chain joins TRBV5-1 to TRBJ2-1; D is possibly TRBD2 (6 bases). V was pared by 5 bases and J by 5 bases, with 20 bases between. The CDR3 spans 16 residues. The germline gives CDR1 SGHRS, CDR2 YFSETQ. For the CDR3, the DNA is TGCGCCAGCAGACTTCTCACGGGAGACTGGAACAATGAGCAGTTCTTC. As protein: CASRLLTGDWNNEQFF.

This clonotype came up a few times. The J gene is TRBJ1-2, the V gene TRBV28; 10 bases fit TRBD1. The trim removed 2 bases at V and 3 bases at J, leaving 6 bases unmatched. The germline V gene has CDR1 MDHEN and CDR2 SYDVKM. CDR3 length: 16 amino acids. The CDR3 loop reads CASSLGGTGEDYGYTF. The CDR3, as DNA: TGTGCCAGCAGTTTAGGCGGGACAGGGGAGGACTATGGCTACACCTTC.

There are a few counts of this clonotype. V is TRBV12-3 or TRBV12-4 and J is TRBJ1-1; D gene unclear. The CDR3 length is 14 residues. V shed 6 bases and J shed 3 bases, with 14 bases lying between them. The CDR3 protein is CASSPTAQYTEAFF. CDR3 bases: TGTGCCAGCAGCCCCACGGCCCAATACACTGAAGCTTTCTTT.

This clonotype was observed at least ten times. The gene calls are TRBV7-2 and TRBJ1-3; D gene unclear. Germline values: CDR1 SGHTA, CDR2 FQGNSA. The CDR3 runs to 12 residues. Trimming shortened V by 1 base and J by 7 bases, and 5 bases separated the two germline ends. The CDR3 DNA sequence: TGTGCCAGCAGCTTAGATCGGAACACCATATATTTT. Protein: CASSLDRNTIYF.

This clonotype was found many times. This chain joins TRBV6-1 and TRBJ2-7; 7 bases are a match to TRBD1. Per germline, CDR1 MNHNS and CDR2 SASEGT. V trimming: 6 bases; J trimming: 4 bases; junction bases outside the gene matches: 3. This CDR3 is built from 12 residues. The CDR3 DNA sequence: TGTGCCAGCAGCGGGACAGCTTACGAGCAGTACTTC. Protein: CASSGTAYEQYF.